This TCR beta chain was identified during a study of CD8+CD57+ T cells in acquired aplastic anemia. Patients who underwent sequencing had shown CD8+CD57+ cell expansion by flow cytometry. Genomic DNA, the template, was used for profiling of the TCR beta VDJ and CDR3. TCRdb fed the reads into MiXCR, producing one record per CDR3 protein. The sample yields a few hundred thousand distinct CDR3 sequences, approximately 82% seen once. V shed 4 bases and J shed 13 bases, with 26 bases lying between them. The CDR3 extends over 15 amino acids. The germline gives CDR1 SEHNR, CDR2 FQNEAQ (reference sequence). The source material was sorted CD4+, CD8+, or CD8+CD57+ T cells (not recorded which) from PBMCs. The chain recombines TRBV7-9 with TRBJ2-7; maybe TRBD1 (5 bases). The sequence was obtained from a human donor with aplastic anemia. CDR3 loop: CASSSRGGLPHQYYF. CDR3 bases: TGTGCCAGCAGCTCAAGGGGTGGCCTGCCCCACCAGTACTACTTC.